This TCR beta chain was identified during a study of metastatic and nonmetastatic thyroid tumors. The overall study: Repertoires of blood and of tissue (tumor or nodule) from malignant and benign thyroid patients were compared.

This CDR3 is built from 14 residues. V was pared by 3 bases and J by 5 bases, with 4 bases of the junction left unmatched. Germline V lookup: CDR1 SGDLS, CDR2 YYNGEE. Thyroid surgery had not been preceded by any treatment in any patient. The study, taken as a whole, reports: In blood and tumor, TCR beta diversity was reportedly significantly higher in malignant thyroid tumors than in benign nodules.

TCRdb ran MiXCR on the PCR reads. The sample contains some 5,000 clones, less than 30% of which appear only once. About this clone: What it binds is not known.

The receptor comes from a female donor with papillary thyroid cancer or a benign thyroid nodule (not recorded which). Some clones in this sample may be carry-over from other donors' samples. The sample taken for sequencing was adjacent normal tissue. The chain recombines TRBV9 with TRBJ2-2, with 7 bases lining up with TRBD1. CDR3 residues: CASSGRQGTGELFF. The CDR3 nucleotides are TGTGCCAGCAGCGGCCGACAGGGAACCGGGGAGCTGTTTTTT.